Here is one T cell receptor beta chain with its context. Its cognate antigen has yet to be identified. No base quality information exists; no much larger clone differs at one position. This record comes from a study of cytomegalovirus exposure and HLA in healthy donors (dated by TCRdb to 2016 to 2017). About the study as a whole: In an earlier analysis of 587 of the donors, around 300 Gb of sequence data and approximately 100 million unique TCR beta sequences from roughly 180 million T cells were reported. An early release covering roughly 580 HLA-typed donors comprised 250 to 350 gigabases of sequencing data and 65 million to 100 million unique TCR sequences. The genetic ancestry cluster associated with self-reported Caucasian donors included 65% to 90% of the approximately 400 genotyped donors. The aim of the study was to test whether cataloging public T cell receptors could identify signatures of past pathogen exposure. The T cell repertoires of 666 subjects were profiled by immunosequencing and related to cytomegalovirus serostatus. Besides the first cohort of roughly 700 subjects, a separate validation cohort made up of about 120 different subjects was used. To predict cytomegalovirus infection status, the study brought together high-throughput TCR immunosequencing, statistical association of individual TCRs with disease status, and machine learning. A later analysis re-examined previously published TCR beta repertoires from several hundred donors and added high-resolution HLA genotyping to investigate patterns of TCR occurrence. In the later analysis, no new phenotypic data were used to find candidate immune exposures; instead, reliance was placed on TCR beta sequences and their occurrence across donors. An earlier analysis of around 640 of the donors used high-throughput TCR beta sequencing to judge whether each TCR beta V gene segment behaved as functional or pseudogenic. Donor age, sex, ethnicity and CMV serostatus were compiled together with the repertoire data. In a later genetic analysis, genome-wide SNP genotypes for about three fifths of the roughly 670 donors were used, and that subset was treated as a discovery cohort. All discovery cohort repertoires had been generated on a single sequencing platform. Both class I and class II loci were covered by HLA typing, at four-digit resolution. The number of typed donors differed by locus: about 629-630 for A, B, C, DRB1 and DQB1; 522 for DQA1; approximately 600 for DPA1; and 450 to 480 for DPB1. Five DR-DQ haplotypes were handled as single units for association and clustering because linkage in the cohort was strong. Among under 450 genotyped donors of the cohort, an average of 235,054 unique TCR beta nucleotide sequences were sequenced per donor, roughly a sixth of them non-productive.

Library method: the immunoSEQ multiplex PCR assay. For the multiplex PCR, a mixture combining 60 forward primers for TCR Vbeta segments and 13 reverse primers for TCR Jbeta segments was used. A multiplex PCR assay on genomic DNA amplified the CDR3 region of rearranged TCR beta genes. On the Illumina HiSeq System, the amplified TCR beta libraries were sequenced as 87-base-pair reads. The paper's data handling went like this. In a later analysis, tens of millions of unique TCR beta chains were counted across the roughly 700 repertoires, and roughly 11 million of these chains were shared by at least two donors. Raw reads were error-corrected and collapsed into unique sequences by a nearest-neighbor algorithm in which closely related sequences were merged to remove PCR and sequencing errors. Alignment of CDR3 sequences to IMGT reference sequences was used to assign V, D and J gene segments. Each retained sequence needed at least a six-nucleotide match to both a V gene segment and a J gene segment. Rearrangements were called productive when the CDR3 lacked stop codons and stayed in frame with V and J; all others were non-productive. CDR3 was defined according to IMGT convention as the region running from the second conserved V-encoded cysteine to the conserved J-encoded phenylalanine. In an earlier analysis of roughly 610 of the donors, sequences lacking an unambiguous match to a single V gene segment were excluded. An earlier analysis of 500 to 600 of the donors classified V segments as functional when productive rearrangements were above 56.7% and as segregating when the standard deviation between donors was above 5%. A statistical classification framework was developed to diagnose cytomegalovirus status using the catalog of TCR beta chain sequences. In a later analysis, V and J genes were assigned by comparing TCR nucleotide sequences against IMGT/GENE-DB human TR gene sequences. Using the TCRdist pipeline, a later analysis assigned CDR3 sequences along with most-parsimonious VDJ recombination scenarios. In a later analysis, each TCR beta chain was defined by its CDR3 amino acid sequence together with its V-gene family, and reads without a unique V-gene family were excluded. A later analysis removed 600 or so highly shared, low-generation-probability nucleotide sequences to deal with suspected cross-contamination and a sequencing artifact. For each public chain, a later analysis derived a clonal expansion index from normalized ranks of inferred template counts within each repertoire. Generation probabilities in a later analysis came from a VDJ recombination model fitted to out-of-frame rearrangements, and those results were checked against IGoR. In a later analysis, hypergeometric tests were used to score TCR-TCR, TCR-HLA and TCR-CMV co-occurrence, with a repertoire-size bias correction applied to TCR pairs. In a later analysis, false discovery rates were estimated by permuting HLA or CMV assignments 20 times. A later analysis grouped co-occurring TCRs with DBSCAN, adding TCRdist sequence similarity when clustering within HLA-allele-positive subsets. For co-occurrence clustering, repertoires with fewer than 30,000 or more than 120,000 public chains were excluded, along with five or six repertoires with anomalous nucleotide sharing. What TCRdb holds here is the immuneACCESS table cut down to in-frame rearrangements. Part of the clones is not present; checked against another copy, under half of the missing clones reflect an unresolved V gene, and the others are unexplained. Clonal size and the V and J genes are those of that table, whereas D and trimming came from the DNA. Present in this sample are 160,000 or so clones, around 82% of which were seen just once. Around 2.2% of the sample lies in the top ten.

CDR1 and CDR2 (LNHDA, SQIVND) derive from the germline V gene (reference sequence). V and J are truncated by 1 base and 1 base respectively, leaving an intervening sequence of 10 bases. The CDR3 contains 15 residues, cysteine and phenylalanine counted. The CDR3 DNA has 45 bases and is translated from base 1. General conclusions and limits of the study: While some public TCRs were present in many individuals, most TCR sequences turned up only very rarely across donors. An association between a missense DCLRE1C variant and V-gene and J-gene trimming of TCR beta chains was found in a later genetic analysis and replicated in an independent cohort. Most CMV-associated TCR beta chains appeared to be HLA-restricted in a later analysis, and the HLA associations seemed to be driven largely by CMV exposure. In a later analysis, 16,951 TCR beta sequences were associated with specific HLA alleles at a false discovery rate of 0.05. A later analysis found that HLA-associated TCR beta chains were more clonally expanded and had lower generation probabilities than equally common non-associated chains. In an earlier analysis of 450 to 750 of the donors, most TCR beta V segments appeared in productive rearrangements about 87% or about 30% of the time, broadly matching IMGT annotations. In a later genetic analysis, fewer N-insertions in productive TCRs were reported among donors in an Asian-associated ancestry cluster than the approximately 710-donor mean. Cytomegalovirus status was reported to be diagnosed by the classifier with high specificity and sensitivity in both the original and validation cohorts. In a later analysis, the rate of TCR association differed among HLA loci, with DRB1 alleles having the most associated TCRs and HLA-C alleles having the fewest. Because counts were too low, 15 to 20 rarely observed V segments, including chromosome 9 orphons, were excluded from the earlier analysis of fewer than 650 of the donors. Correlated functional status among segregating V segments might reflect linkage disequilibrium, but an unknown experimental factor could not be ruled out. The only immune exposure information available for the cohort was CMV serostatus. The study gave a list of about 150 TCR beta chains associated with cytomegalovirus. A further reported finding was that TCR beta sequences accurately predicted the HLA-A and HLA-B alleles for most subjects in the first cohort. Because the 87-base-pair reads could not distinguish some IMGT-functional V segments, including TRBV6-2 and TRBV6-3, those segments were excluded. Because some donors lacked HLA typing at each locus, the association tests relied only on the typed subset. A later analysis reported that several top co-occurrence clusters appeared linked to parvovirus B19, influenza, CMV and Epstein-Barr virus. A few of the identified cytomegalovirus-associated TCR beta chains were confirmed in vitro to be specific for cytomegalovirus antigens. A cluster of highly shared sequence variants was judged likely to represent a technical artifact of the sequencing pipeline. When HLA alleles, especially DR and DQ, strongly co-occurred, attributing TCR associations to individual alleles was difficult. It was suggested by the authors that the approach could potentially be generalized to other disease states and immunological phenotypes. Roughly uniform sequencing depth across donors was assumed in presence/absence analyses, although this assumption may not hold. Only TCR beta chains were sequenced in this cohort, and the absence of alpha or paired-chain data limited detectable features.

The cohort comprised hundreds of healthy bone marrow donors. Cohort members were all nominally healthy when sampled, although unrecorded immune exposures were likely present. The donor was CMV seronegative and was included in the group of under 450 seronegative cohort members. Each donor provided a peripheral blood sample, and peripheral blood mononuclear cells were used for TCR beta sequencing. Genomic DNA was extracted from the blood cell samples with the Qiagen DNeasy Blood Extraction Kit. Sequenced: PBMCs. The chain joins TRBV19 to TRBJ2-5; a tentative D match to TRBD1 spans 6 bases. The receptor comes from a man between 60 and 75 years old in good health and CMV-seronegative. The DNA sequence follows: TGTGCCAGTAGTATAGGCCCACAGGGCCAAGAGACCCAGTACTTC. Its protein reads: CASSIGPQGQETQYF.